A single TCR beta chain is shown here with its context. Its antigen is unknown. While the first cohort had 600 to 750 subjects, the donors belonged to the separate validation cohort of about 110 subjects. This specimen comes from a study of cytomegalovirus exposure and HLA in healthy donors. Germline V lookup: CDR1 SEHNR, CDR2 FQNEAQ (reference sequence). V shed 2 bases and J shed 9 bases, with 14 bases lying between them. The CDR3 loop spans 14 amino acids. Study conclusions and caveats: Most sequenced TCRs were rare (though some public TCRs occurred in many donors). There were three CMV-associated chains whose specificity for CMV antigens was confirmed in vitro.

Libraries were prepared by immunoSEQ multiplex PCR; TCRdb keeps only in-frame clonotypes and omits some of them. The table records about 190,000 clones, roughly 82% of them present only once. Sequencing used PBMCs. The receptor was derived from a woman in her late teens or twenties in good health and CMV-seronegative. The chain has TRBV7-9 and TRBJ2-1, with D tentatively TRBD1 (5 bases). For the CDR3, the DNA is TGTGCCAGCAGCTTAAAAGGGGTCATGTTTGAGCAGTTCTTC. Encoded protein: CASSLKGVMFEQFF.